These 9 T cell receptor beta chains share one sample of origin, sequenced in a study of shared clonotypes between healthy human individuals (dated by TCRdb to the early 2020s). The library was generated by the immunoSEQ multiplex PCR assay. Sourced from immuneACCESS, this table was stored by TCRdb with only in-frame sequences that have V and J called. A share of the clones is absent; for the studies checked, an unresolved V gene accounts for under half, and the remainder has no known explanation. Within this sample are about 520,000 clones, with approximately 80% of them counted one time only. 12% of the sample belongs to the ten largest clones. Specimen: PBMCs. Every receptor here comes from a woman aged 40 to 55 in good health. Some clones in this sample may be carry-over from other donors' samples.

In its sample, this clone was seen once. This rearrangement joins TRBV11-2 to TRBJ2-3; no clear D gene. Germline values: CDR1 SGHAT, CDR2 FQNNGV. V lost 5 bases, J lost 0 bases, and 6 bases lay in between. The CDR3 has 13 residues. The CDR3 protein is CASSQTSTDTQYF. The DNA for the CDR3 is TGTGCCAGCAGCCAAACTAGCACAGATACGCAGTATTTT.

On this clone: A read error may be the cause here, since a much bigger clone is one base away. The gene calls are TRBV30 and TRBJ1-2; perhaps TRBD1 as D (5 bases). V dropped 2 bases and J dropped 9 bases, with 10 bases sitting between them. The CDR3 is 11 residues long. The germline V gene has CDR1 GTSNPN and CDR2 SVGIG (reference sequence). CDR3 sequence (DNA): TGTGCCTGGAGTCAGGGATCCTGCTACACCTTC. Translation gives CAWSQGSCYTF.

The chain carries TRBV25-1 and TRBJ1-1; possible D gene TRBD1, 5 bases. Germline CDR1 MGHDK, CDR2 SYGVNS. Trimming cost V 8 bases and J 2 bases, with 12 bases left between them. CDR3 size: 13 residues. CDR3 loop: CASGGIENTEAFF. CDR3 coding DNA: TGTGCCAGCGGGGGAATAGAAAACACTGAAGCTTTCTTT.

The chain combines TRBV4-2 with TRBJ1-2, with D maybe TRBD1 (5 bases). Trimming removed 0 bases at V and 8 bases at J, with 16 bases between. Germline CDR1 LGHNA, CDR2 YNFKEQ. The CDR3 runs to 15 residues. Here the CDR3 DNA reads TGTGCCAGCAGCCAAGAGATGACAGCTCTTTGGGGCTACACCTTC. Translating it yields CASSQEMTALWGYTF.

The CDR3 region is CASSLGGQGPYEQYF. Here the CDR3 DNA reads TGTGCCAGCAGCTTAGGAGGGCAGGGACCCTACGAGCAGTACTTC. The chain uses TRBV7-9 and TRBJ2-7, with D perhaps assigned TRBD1 or TRBD2 (5 bases each). The CDR3 consists of 15 residues. CDR1 and CDR2 (germline): SEHNR, FQNEAQ (reference sequence). V was cut by 1 base and J by 2 bases, with 12 bases left in between.

The V and J genes are TRBV9 and TRBJ2-2; D unclear. V lost 0 bases and J lost 6, with 9 bases in between. The CDR3 runs to 14 residues. Per the germline V gene, CDR1 is SGDLS and CDR2 is YYNGEE. The CDR3 region is CASSVALAAGELFF. In nucleotides, the CDR3 is TGTGCCAGCAGCGTAGCTTTGGCAGCCGGGGAGCTGTTTTTT.

The chain uses TRBV4-1 and TRBJ2-7; 14 bases are a match to TRBD2. The V segment lost 1 base and the J segment 6 bases; nucleotides outside the gene matches: 2. The CDR3 is made up of 15 amino acids. Germline values: CDR1 MGHRA, CDR2 YSYEKL. The CDR3, as DNA: TGCGCCAGCAGCCAAGGGGGACTAGCGGGAGTCGAGCAGTACTTC. Encoded protein: CASSQGGLAGVEQYF.

In regard to this clone: This same CDR3 is encoded by further DNA sequences in the sample. This chain links TRBV2 with TRBJ2-1; no clear D. This CDR3 has 11 amino acids. Germline values: CDR1 SNHLY, CDR2 FYNNEI. With 6 bases removed from V and 2 bases from J, the gap between germline ends came to 2 bases. The CDR3 DNA follows: TGTGCCAGCAGGACCTACAATGAGCAGTTCTTC. Translation: CASRTYNEQFF.

This sequence joins TRBV7-2 and TRBJ2-5; D gene ambiguous. Germline V CDR1 and CDR2: SGHTA, FQGNSA. The V end lost 3 bases, the J end lost 0 bases, and 5 bases lay between the germline ends. The length of the CDR3 is 13 residues. The CDR3 here is CASSFRYQETQYF. CDR3 DNA: TGTGCCAGCAGCTTTAGGTACCAAGAGACCCAGTACTTC.